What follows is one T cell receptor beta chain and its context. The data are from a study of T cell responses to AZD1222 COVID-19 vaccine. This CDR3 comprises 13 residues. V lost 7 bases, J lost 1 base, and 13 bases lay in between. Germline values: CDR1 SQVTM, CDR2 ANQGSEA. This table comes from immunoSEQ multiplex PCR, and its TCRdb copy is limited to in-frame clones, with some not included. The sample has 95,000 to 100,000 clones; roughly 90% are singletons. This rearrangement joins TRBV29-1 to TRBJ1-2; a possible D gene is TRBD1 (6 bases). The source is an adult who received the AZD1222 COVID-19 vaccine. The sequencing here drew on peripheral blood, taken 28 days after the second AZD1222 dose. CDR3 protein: CSARDKINYGYTF. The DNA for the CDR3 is TGCAGCGCCCGGGACAAGATTAACTATGGCTACACCTTC.